These 8 T cell receptor beta chains share one sample of origin, sequenced in a study of blood T cell repertoires in COVID-19. The method was immunoSEQ multiplex PCR; TCRdb's version includes in-frame clones alone and lacks a portion of them. The table includes 100,000 or so clones, around four fifths detected once. The source material was peripheral blood. The receptors come from a woman in her 70s with acute or convalescent COVID-19.

This chain links TRBV10-3 with TRBJ1-5; D gene uncertain. The CDR3 has 17 residues. The V and J ends lost 0 bases and 0 bases respectively, with 12 bases between them. The germline V gene has CDR1 ENHRY and CDR2 SYGVKD. CDR3 sequence: CAISESRLPNSNQPQHF. DNA for the CDR3: TGTGCCATCAGTGAGTCGAGACTTCCAAATAGCAATCAGCCCCAGCATTTT.

This chain connects TRBV4-2 to TRBJ1-3, with D unresolved. CDR3 size: 14 residues. Trimming removed 1 base at V and 7 bases at J, with 11 bases between. Germline assignment: CDR1 LGHNA and CDR2 YNFKEQ. The CDR3 is CASSQVGYSNTIYF. CDR3 nucleotide sequence: TGTGCCAGCAGCCAAGTTGGTTACTCTAACACCATATATTTT.

The V gene is TRBV6-4, the J gene TRBJ2-1; TRBD1 agrees at 10 bases. Trimming cost V 5 bases and J 8 bases; bases outside gene matches: 3. The CDR3 length is 13 residues. Germline V gives CDR1 MRHNA, CDR2 SNTAGT. CDR3 nucleotides: TGTGCCAGCAGTCGGGACAGGGGCTATGAGCAGTTCTTC. Its protein is CASSRDRGYEQFF.

This clone was recorded a few times. The CDR3 bases are TGTGCCACCAGCAGGGGCCCGGGACAGGACTACAATCAGCCCCAGCATTTT. It translates to CATSRGPGQDYNQPQHF. The rearrangement uses TRBV15 and TRBJ1-5, with 8 bases fitting TRBD1. The CDR3 is 17 amino acids. Losses at the gene ends were 3 bases for V and 3 bases for J; bases not matched to a gene: 10. Germline V gene lookup returns CDR1 LNHNV and CDR2 YYDKDF (reference sequence).

This clone was detected a few times. The chain links TRBV7-2 to TRBJ1-1, with 8 bases fitting TRBD1. J lost 7 bases, V lost 7 bases, and 11 bases had no gene match. Germline lookup yields CDR1 SGHTA and CDR2 FQGNSA. The CDR3 totals 14 residues. CDR3 residues: CASKRGQGADEAFF. For the CDR3, the DNA is TGTGCCAGCAAAAGGGGGCAGGGGGCAGATGAAGCTTTCTTT. Full variable domain (rest looked up from reference TRBV7-2 and TRBJ1-1): GAGVSQSPSNKVTEKGKDVELRCDPISGHTALYWYRQSLGQGLEFLIYFQGNSAPDKSGLPSDRFSAERTGGSVSTLTIQRTQQEDSAVYLCASKRGQGADEAFFGQGTRLTVV.

In DNA form, the CDR3 reads TGCAGCGTTGAAGATAAACCCGGACAGTATGATGGCTACACCTTC. It is translated as CSVEDKPGQYDGYTF. This chain connects TRBV29-1 to TRBJ1-2; maybe TRBD1 (6 bases). V was clipped by 0 bases and J by 6 bases, with 17 bases between them. The CDR3 covers 15 residues. Germline V CDR1 and CDR2: SQVTM, ANQGSEA.

This clone occurred a few times. This rearrangement joins TRBV6-5 to TRBJ1-6; TRBD1 agrees at 7 bases. There are 13 residues in the CDR3. Germline loops: CDR1 MNHEY, CDR2 SVGAGI. With V trimmed by 7 bases and J by 10 bases, 7 bases remained unmatched. The CDR3 spells CASTEGAGSPLHF. CDR3 nucleotide sequence: TGTGCCAGCACCGAGGGGGCTGGCTCACCCCTCCACTTT.

This clone was seen only a few times. The CDR3 is CASSLAADTEAFF. The CDR3 nucleotides are TGCGCCAGCAGCTTGGCGGCGGACACTGAAGCTTTCTTT. This chain connects TRBV5-1 to TRBJ1-1; D uncertain. V lost 0 bases, J lost 3 bases, and 6 bases lay in between. The CDR3 runs to 13 residues. CDR1 is SGHRS, CDR2 YFSETQ, per germline.